This T cell receptor (beta chain) is drawn from a study of CD8+CD57+ T cells in acquired aplastic anemia. The overall study: Sorting CD4+ and CD8+ cells gave DNA averaging approximately 2.9 ug.

Before being chosen for sequencing, patients had shown CD8+CD57+ cell expansion by flow cytometry. TCR beta VDJ and CDR3 were profiled, and genomic DNA was the template. Using its own MiXCR run on the reads, TCRdb lists one record per CDR3 protein. The data contain 75,000 to 100,000 distinct CDR3 sequences, roughly two thirds of them seen just once; the ten biggest clones take up roughly 60%. The CDR3 length is 17 residues. Germline values: CDR1 SQVTM, CDR2 ANQGSEA. The V segment lost 1 base and the J segment 3 bases; nucleotides outside the gene matches: 12. This TCR was sampled from a human donor with aplastic anemia. Sequenced material: sorted CD4+, CD8+, or CD8+CD57+ T cells (not recorded which) from PBMCs. The chain links TRBV29-1 to TRBJ2-1; 7 bases align to TRBD1. The CDR3, as DNA: TGCAGCGTTGAAGGGGCTGCGACAGGGTTAAACTACAATGAGCAGTTCTTC. Translating gives CSVEGAATGLNYNEQFF.